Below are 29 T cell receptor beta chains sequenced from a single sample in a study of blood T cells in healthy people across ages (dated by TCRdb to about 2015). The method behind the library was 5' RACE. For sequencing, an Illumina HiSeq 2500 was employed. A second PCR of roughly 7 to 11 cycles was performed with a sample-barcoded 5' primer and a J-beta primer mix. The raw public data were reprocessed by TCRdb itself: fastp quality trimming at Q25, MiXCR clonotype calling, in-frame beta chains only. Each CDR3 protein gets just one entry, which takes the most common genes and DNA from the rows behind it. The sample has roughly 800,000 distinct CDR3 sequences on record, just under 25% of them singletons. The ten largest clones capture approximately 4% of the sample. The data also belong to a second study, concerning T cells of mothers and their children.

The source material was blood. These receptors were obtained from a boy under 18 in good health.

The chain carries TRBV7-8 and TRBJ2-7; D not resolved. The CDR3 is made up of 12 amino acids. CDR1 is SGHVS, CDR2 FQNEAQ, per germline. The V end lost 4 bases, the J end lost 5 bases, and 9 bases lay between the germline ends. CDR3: CASSSSADEQYF. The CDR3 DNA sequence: TGTGCCAGCAGCTCGAGTGCTGACGAGCAGTACTTC.

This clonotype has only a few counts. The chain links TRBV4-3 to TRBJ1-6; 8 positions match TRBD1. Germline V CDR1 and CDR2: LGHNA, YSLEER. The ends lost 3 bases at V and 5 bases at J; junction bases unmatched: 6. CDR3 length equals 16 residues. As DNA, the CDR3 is TGCGCCAGCAGCCAGGGTTGGACAGGGCATAATTCACCCCTCCACTTT. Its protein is CASSQGWTGHNSPLHF.

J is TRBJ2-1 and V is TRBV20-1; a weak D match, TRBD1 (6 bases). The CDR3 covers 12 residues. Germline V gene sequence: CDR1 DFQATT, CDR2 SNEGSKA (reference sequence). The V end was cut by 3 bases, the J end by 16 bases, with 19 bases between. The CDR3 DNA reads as TGCAGTGCTAGGGTCCCCGACAGGATAGGATTCTTC. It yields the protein CSARVPDRIGFF.

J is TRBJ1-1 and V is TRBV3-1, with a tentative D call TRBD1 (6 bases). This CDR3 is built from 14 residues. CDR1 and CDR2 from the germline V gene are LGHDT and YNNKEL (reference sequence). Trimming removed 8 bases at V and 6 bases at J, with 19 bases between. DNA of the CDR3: TGTGCCAGCCGAAAGGGGGGGGGGCTCTCTGAAGCTTTCTTT. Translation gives CASRKGGGLSEAFF.

This chain's CDR3 is CASSAWEMGNIQYF. The CDR3 coding sequence is TGTGCCAGCAGTGCGTGGGAAATGGGGAACATTCAGTACTTC. V is TRBV2 and J is TRBJ2-4, with no clear D. Germline V lookup: CDR1 SNHLY, CDR2 FYNNEI. The CDR3 is 14 residues long. V gave up 4 bases and J gave up 7 bases, with 14 bases separating them. The complete variable domain, with remaining parts taken from reference TRBV2 and TRBJ2-4, reads EPEVTQTPSHQVTQMGQEVILRCVPISNHLYFYWYRQILGQKVEFLVSFYNNEISEKSEIFDDQFSVERPDGSNFTLKIRSTKLEDSAMYFCASSAWEMGNIQYFGAGTRLSVL.

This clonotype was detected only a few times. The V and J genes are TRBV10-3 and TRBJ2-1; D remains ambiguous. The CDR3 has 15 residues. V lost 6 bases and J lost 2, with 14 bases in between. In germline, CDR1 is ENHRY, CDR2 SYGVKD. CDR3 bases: TGTGCCATCAGCGATCCCCTGGGGACCTACAATGAGCAGTTCTTC. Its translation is CAISDPLGTYNEQFF.

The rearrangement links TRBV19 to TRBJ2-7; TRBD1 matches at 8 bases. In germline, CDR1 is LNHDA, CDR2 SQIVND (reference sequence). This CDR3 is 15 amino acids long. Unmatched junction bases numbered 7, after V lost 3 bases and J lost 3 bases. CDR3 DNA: TGTGCCAGTAGTATCAGACCCGGGACAGGCTACGAGCAGTACTTC. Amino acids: CASSIRPGTGYEQYF.

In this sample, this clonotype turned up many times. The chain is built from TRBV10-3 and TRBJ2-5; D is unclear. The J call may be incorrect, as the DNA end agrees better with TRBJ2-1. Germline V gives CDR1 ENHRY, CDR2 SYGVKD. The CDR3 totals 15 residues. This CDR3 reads CATSLPGSGVGEQFF. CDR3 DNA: TGTGCCACCAGCCTACCGGGCAGTGGGGTCGGGGAGCAGTTCTTC.

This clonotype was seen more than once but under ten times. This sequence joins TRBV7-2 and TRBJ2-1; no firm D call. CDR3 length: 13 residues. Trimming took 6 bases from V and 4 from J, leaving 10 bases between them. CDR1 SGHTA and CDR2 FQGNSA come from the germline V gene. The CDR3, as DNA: TGTGCCAGCAGGGCGGACGGTTACAATGAGCAGTTCTTC. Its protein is CASRADGYNEQFF.

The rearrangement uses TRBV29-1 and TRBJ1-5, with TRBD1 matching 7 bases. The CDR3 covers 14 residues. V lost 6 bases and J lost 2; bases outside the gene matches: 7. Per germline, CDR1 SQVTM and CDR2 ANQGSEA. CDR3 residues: CSVSGQVGNQPQHF. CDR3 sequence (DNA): TGCAGCGTGTCAGGACAGGTCGGCAATCAGCCCCAGCATTTT.

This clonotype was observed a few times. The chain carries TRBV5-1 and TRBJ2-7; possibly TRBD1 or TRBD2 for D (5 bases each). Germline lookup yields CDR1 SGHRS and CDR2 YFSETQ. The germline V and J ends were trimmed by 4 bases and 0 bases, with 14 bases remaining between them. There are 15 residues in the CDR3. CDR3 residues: CASSQPGRGSYEQYF. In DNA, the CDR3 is TGCGCCAGCAGCCAACCGGGACGAGGCTCCTACGAGCAGTACTTC.

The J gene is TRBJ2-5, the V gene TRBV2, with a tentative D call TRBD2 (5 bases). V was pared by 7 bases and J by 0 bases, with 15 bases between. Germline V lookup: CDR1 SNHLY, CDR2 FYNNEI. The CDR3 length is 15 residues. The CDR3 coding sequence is TGTGCCAGCAATCGGCGCGGCGGGTACCAAGAGACCCAGTACTTC. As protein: CASNRRGGYQETQYF. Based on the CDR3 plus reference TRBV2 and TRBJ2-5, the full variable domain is EPEVTQTPSHQVTQMGQEVILRCVPISNHLYFYWYRQILGQKVEFLVSFYNNEISEKSEIFDDQFSVERPDGSNFTLKIRSTKLEDSAMYFCASNRRGGYQETQYFGPGTRLLVL.

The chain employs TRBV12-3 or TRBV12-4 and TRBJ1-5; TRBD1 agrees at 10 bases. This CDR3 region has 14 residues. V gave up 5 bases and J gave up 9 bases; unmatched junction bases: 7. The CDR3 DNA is TGTGCCAGCAGTGACAGGGGGCTGCATCTGCCCCAGCATTTT. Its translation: CASSDRGLHLPQHF.

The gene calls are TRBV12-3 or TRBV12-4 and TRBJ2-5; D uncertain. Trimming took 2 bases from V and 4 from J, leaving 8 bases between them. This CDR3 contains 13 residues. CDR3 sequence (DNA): TGTGCCAGCAGTTTACTAGGGCCAGAGACCCAGTACTTC. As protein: CASSLLGPETQYF.

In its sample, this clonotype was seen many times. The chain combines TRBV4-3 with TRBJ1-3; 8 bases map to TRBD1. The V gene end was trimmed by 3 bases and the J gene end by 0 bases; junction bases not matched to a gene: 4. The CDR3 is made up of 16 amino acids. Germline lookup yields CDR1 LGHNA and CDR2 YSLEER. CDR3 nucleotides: TGCGCCAGCAGCCAGCAGGGGGCGCACTCTGGAAACACCATATATTTT. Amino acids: CASSQQGAHSGNTIYF.

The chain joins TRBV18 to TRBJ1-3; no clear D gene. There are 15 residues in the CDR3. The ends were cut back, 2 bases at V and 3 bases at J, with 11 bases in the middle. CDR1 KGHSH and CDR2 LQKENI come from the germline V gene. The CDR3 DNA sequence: TGTGCCAGCTCACCATGGCAGGAGAGTGGAAACACCATATATTTT. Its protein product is CASSPWQESGNTIYF.

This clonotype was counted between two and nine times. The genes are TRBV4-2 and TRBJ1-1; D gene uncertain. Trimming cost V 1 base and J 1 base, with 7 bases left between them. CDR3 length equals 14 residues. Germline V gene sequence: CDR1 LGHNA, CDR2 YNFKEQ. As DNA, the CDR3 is TGTGCCAGCAGCCAAGTAGCAGGGAACACTGAAGCTTTCTTT. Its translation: CASSQVAGNTEAFF.

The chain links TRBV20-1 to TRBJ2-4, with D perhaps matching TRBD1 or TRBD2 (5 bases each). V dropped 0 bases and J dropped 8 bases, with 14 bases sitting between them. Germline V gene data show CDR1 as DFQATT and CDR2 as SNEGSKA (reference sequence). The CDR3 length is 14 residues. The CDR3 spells CSARDEGQLYIQYF. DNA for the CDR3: TGCAGTGCTAGAGATGAGGGGCAGCTTTACATTCAGTACTTC.

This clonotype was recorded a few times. This CDR3 reads CASSGAPRPPGGTQYF. The CDR3 DNA follows: TGTGCCAGCAGCGGTGCCCCTCGGCCGCCTGGGGGGACCCAGTACTTC. This chain connects TRBV9 to TRBJ2-5; D assignment may be TRBD1 or TRBD2 (5 bases each). This CDR3 spans 16 amino acids. Germline values: CDR1 SGDLS, CDR2 YYNGEE. V shed 3 bases and J shed 7 bases, with 22 bases lying between them. The full variable domain, in which reference TRBV9 and TRBJ2-5 provide the parts outside the CDR3, is DSGVTQTPKHLITATGQRVTLRCSPRSGDLSVYWYQQSLDQGLQFLIQYYNGEERAKGNILERFSAQQFPDLHSELNLSSLELGDSALYFCASSGAPRPPGGTQYFGPGTRLLVL.

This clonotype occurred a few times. CDR3 amino acids: CSAPRGRETTEAFF. CDR3 DNA: TGCAGTGCTCCCAGGGGGCGGGAGACCACTGAAGCTTTCTTT. This sequence joins TRBV20-1 and TRBJ1-1; 8 bases match TRBD1. CDR1 and CDR2 from the germline V gene are DFQATT and SNEGSKA (reference sequence). Trimming removed 5 bases from V and 4 bases from J; junction bases left unmatched: 9. The CDR3 is 14 residues long.

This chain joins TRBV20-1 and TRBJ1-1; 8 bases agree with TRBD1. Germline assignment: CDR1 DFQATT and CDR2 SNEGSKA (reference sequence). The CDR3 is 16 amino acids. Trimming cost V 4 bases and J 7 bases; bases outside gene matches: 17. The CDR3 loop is CSAITAGGGRLSEAFF. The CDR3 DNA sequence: TGCAGTGCTATCACCGCAGGGGGCGGTAGGTTAAGTGAAGCTTTCTTT.

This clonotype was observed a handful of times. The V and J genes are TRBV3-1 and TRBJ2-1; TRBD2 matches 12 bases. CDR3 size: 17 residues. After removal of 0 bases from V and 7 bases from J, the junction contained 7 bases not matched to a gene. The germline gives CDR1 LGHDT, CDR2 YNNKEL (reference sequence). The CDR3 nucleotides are TGTGCCAGCAGCCAAGAACGACTAGCGGGGGCCGGGAATGAGCAGTTCTTC. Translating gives CASSQERLAGAGNEQFF.

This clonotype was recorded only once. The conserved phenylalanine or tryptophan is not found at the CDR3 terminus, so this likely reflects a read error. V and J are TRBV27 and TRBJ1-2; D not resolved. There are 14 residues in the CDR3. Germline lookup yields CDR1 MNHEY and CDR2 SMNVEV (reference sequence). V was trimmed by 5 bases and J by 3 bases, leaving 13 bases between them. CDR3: CASSGGVGDYGYTL. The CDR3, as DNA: TGTGCCAGCAGTGGTGGTGTAGGAGACTATGGCTACACCCTC.

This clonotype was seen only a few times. CDR3 bases: TGCAGTGCGAGCGACAACTCCTACGAGCAGTACTTC. Protein sequence: CSASDNSYEQYF. This chain links TRBV20-1 with TRBJ2-7; D not certain. The CDR3 is 12 residues long. Germline assignment: CDR1 DFQATT and CDR2 SNEGSKA (reference sequence). V was clipped by 6 bases and J by 0 bases, with 9 bases between them.

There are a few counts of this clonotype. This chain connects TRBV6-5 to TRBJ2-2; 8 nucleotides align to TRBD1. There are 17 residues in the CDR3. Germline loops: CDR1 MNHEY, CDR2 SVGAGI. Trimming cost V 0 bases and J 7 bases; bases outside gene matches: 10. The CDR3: CASSYSKQGASSGELFF. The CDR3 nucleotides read TGTGCCAGCAGTTACTCGAAGCAGGGGGCGTCTAGCGGGGAGCTGTTTTTT.

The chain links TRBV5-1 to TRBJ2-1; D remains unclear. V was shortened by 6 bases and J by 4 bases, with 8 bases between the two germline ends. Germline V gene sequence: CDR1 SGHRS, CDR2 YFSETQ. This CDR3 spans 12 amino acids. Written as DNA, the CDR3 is TGCGCCAGCACCTATCGATACAATGAGCAGTTCTTC. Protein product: CASTYRYNEQFF.

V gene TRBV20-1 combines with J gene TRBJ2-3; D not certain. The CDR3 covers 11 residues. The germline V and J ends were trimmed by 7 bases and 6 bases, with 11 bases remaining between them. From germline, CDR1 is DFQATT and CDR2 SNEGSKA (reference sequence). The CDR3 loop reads CSVPHHDTQYF. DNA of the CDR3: TGCAGTGTTCCCCATCATGATACGCAGTATTTT.

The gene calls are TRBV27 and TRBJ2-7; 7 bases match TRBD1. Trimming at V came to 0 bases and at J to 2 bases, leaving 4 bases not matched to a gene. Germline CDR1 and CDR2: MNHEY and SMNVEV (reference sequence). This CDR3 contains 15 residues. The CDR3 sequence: CASSLSGQAPYEQYF. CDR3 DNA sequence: TGTGCCAGCAGTTTATCAGGACAGGCTCCCTACGAGCAGTACTTC.

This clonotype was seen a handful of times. The CDR3 bases are TGTGCCAGCAGACCCCGACTAGAAGGGCACAATGAGCAGTTCTTC. The encoded protein is CASRPRLEGHNEQFF. This rearrangement joins TRBV6-6 to TRBJ2-1; maybe TRBD2 (6 bases). The CDR3 has 15 residues. Germline CDR1 and CDR2: MNHNY and SVGAGI (reference sequence). Trimming took off 6 bases at V and 5 bases at J, with 17 bases between the two ends.